This T cell receptor (beta chain) was recorded in a study of T cell clonality in common variable immunodeficiency. In the case of this clone: One end of the junction is discordant with germline, which a read error may explain. The sequenced fragment ends 3 residues before the CDR3 boundary, so the rest is inferred from the germline J gene. The sample carries other DNA sequences with the same CDR3.

CDR1 is KGHSH and CDR2 is LQKENI in the germline V gene. This CDR3 is built from 16 residues. Equal genomic DNA amounts from CVID and control samples were sequenced. Produced via immunoSEQ multiplex PCR; TCRdb's table is partial and in-frame only. The record shows 50,000 to 60,000 clones for this sample, with no singletons present. The clonotype was recovered from a person aged 18 to 75 in good health. Sequencing was done on a sample of peripheral blood mononuclear cells. J is TRBJ1-3 and V is TRBV18; the D gene is possibly TRBD1 (5 bases). This chain's CDR3 is CASSPSGGRSGNTIYF. Partial CDR3 DNA: TGTGCCAGCTCACCGTCCGGGGGACGCTCTGGAAACACA.